A single sample gave rise to the 5 T cell receptor beta chains below, sequenced in a study of lymphopenia after photon versus proton radiotherapy (dated 2019 in TCRdb). Library preparation used the immunoSEQ multiplex PCR assay. In TCRdb, the immuneACCESS table is reduced to in-frame sequences with V and J assigned. These tables do not hold every clone; where another copy was compared, an unresolved V gene accounts for under half, and the others remain unexplained. Here the sample has several thousand clones; roughly 71% occur a single time. Of the sample, around half is held by the ten largest clones. Specimen: peripheral blood, collected from a patient treated with proton-based radiotherapy. These receptors all stem from a man older than 75 with esophageal cancer.

The J gene is TRBJ2-5, the V gene TRBV9; no definite D call. From germline, CDR1 is SGDLS and CDR2 YYNGEE. There are 14 residues in the CDR3. Trimming removed 4 bases from V and 5 bases from J, with 15 bases in between. The DNA for the CDR3 is TGTGCCAGCAGCCTAACGGACGGTTTGGAGACCCAGTACTTC. It codes for CASSLTDGLETQYF.

The chain has TRBV5-1 and TRBJ1-6, with a possible D match to TRBD1 (5 bases). Trimming removed 4 bases at V and 11 bases at J, with 13 bases between. CDR3 length equals 13 residues. Germline V gives CDR1 SGHRS, CDR2 YFSETQ. The DNA of the CDR3 is TGCGCCAGCAGCGCACTCGGGGGTCCACCCCTCCACTTT. It translates to CASSALGGPPLHF. The complete variable domain, with remaining parts taken from reference TRBV5-1 and TRBJ1-6, reads KAGVTQTPRYLIKTRGQQVTLSCSPISGHRSVSWYQQTPGQGLQFLFEYFSETQRNKGNFPGRFSGRQFSNSRSEMNVSTLELGDSALYLCASSALGGPPLHFGNGTRLTVT.

This sequence joins TRBV30 and TRBJ2-7; D gene unclear. Germline CDR1 GTSNPN, CDR2 SVGIG (reference sequence). Trimming took off 2 bases at V and 3 bases at J, with 17 bases between the two ends. The CDR3 totals 15 residues. As DNA, the CDR3 is TGTGCCTGGAGTCCCTGGCTAGGAGAAAGCTACGAGCAGTACTTC. Protein: CAWSPWLGESYEQYF.

The chain carries TRBV5-6 and TRBJ1-5; D remains unclear. Germline lookup yields CDR1 SGHDT and CDR2 YYEEEE. This CDR3 is built from 15 residues. V was pared by 4 bases and J by 2 bases, with 13 bases between. CDR3 in amino acids: CASSRGLSGNQPQHF. CDR3 bases: TGTGCCAGCAGCCGTGGGTTGTCGGGCAATCAGCCCCAGCATTTT.

This chain joins TRBV7-3 and TRBJ1-1; tentatively, D is TRBD1 (6 bases). CDR3 size: 18 residues. The ends were cut back, 2 bases at V and 5 bases at J, with 24 bases in the middle. Per the germline V gene, CDR1 is SGHTA and CDR2 is FQGTGA. The CDR3 is CASSLVPPTGAEGTEAFF. The CDR3 DNA sequence: TGTGCCAGCAGCTTAGTGCCCCCTACGGGGGCTGAAGGGACTGAAGCTTTCTTT. Using reference TRBV7-3 and TRBJ1-1 for the parts outside the CDR3, the full variable domain is GAGVSQTPSNKVTEKGKYVELRCDPISGHTALYWYRQSLGQGPEFLIYFQGTGAADDSGLPNDRFFAVRPEGSVSTLKIQRTERGDSAVYLCASSLVPPTGAEGTEAFFGQGTRLTVV.